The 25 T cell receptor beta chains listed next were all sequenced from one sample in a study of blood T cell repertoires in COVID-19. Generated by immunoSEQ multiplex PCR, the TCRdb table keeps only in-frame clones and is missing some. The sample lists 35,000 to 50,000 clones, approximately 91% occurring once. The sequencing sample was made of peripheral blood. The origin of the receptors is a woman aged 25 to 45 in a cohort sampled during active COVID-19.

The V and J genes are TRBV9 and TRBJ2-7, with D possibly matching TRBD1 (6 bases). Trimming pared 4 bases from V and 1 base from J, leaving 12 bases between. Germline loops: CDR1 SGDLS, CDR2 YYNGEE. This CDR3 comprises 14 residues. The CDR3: CASSSRDTSYEQYF. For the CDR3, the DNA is TGTGCCAGCAGCAGCCGGGACACGTCCTACGAGCAGTACTTC.

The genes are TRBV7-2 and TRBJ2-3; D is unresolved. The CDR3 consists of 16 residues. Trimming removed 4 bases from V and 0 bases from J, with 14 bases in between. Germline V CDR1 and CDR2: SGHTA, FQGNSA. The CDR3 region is CASSSTSGSSTDTQYF. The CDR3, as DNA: TGTGCCAGCAGCTCAACCAGTGGTTCTAGCACAGATACGCAGTATTTT.

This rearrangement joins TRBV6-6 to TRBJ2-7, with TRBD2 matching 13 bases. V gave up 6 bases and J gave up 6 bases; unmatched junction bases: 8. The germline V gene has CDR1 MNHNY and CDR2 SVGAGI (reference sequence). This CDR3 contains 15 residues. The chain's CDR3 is CASRRLAGGLGEQYF. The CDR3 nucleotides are TGTGCCAGCAGAAGACTAGCGGGAGGTCTGGGCGAGCAGTACTTC.

The CDR3 reads CASGFGQGDYGYTF. CDR3 DNA sequence: TGTGCCAGCGGTTTCGGACAGGGGGACTATGGCTACACCTTC. V and J are TRBV6-5 and TRBJ1-2; TRBD1 matches 10 bases. V shed 8 bases and J 3 bases; nucleotides not matched to a gene: 6. CDR3 length: 14 amino acids. Germline V CDR1 and CDR2: MNHEY, SVGAGI.

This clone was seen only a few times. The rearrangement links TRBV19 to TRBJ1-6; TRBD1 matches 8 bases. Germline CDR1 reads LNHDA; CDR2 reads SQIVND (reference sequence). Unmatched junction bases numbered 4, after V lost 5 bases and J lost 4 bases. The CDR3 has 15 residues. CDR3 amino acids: CASSPRQGYNSPLHF. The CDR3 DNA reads TGTGCCAGTAGTCCGCGACAGGGGTATAATTCACCCCTCCACTTT.

The chain's CDR3 is CASSTGTSGFNEQFF. As DNA, the CDR3 is TGTGCCAGCAGCACTGGGACTAGCGGGTTCAATGAGCAGTTCTTC. V gene TRBV7-3 combines with J gene TRBJ2-1; 12 positions match TRBD2. Germline lookup yields CDR1 SGHTA and CDR2 FQGTGA. Trimming took 5 bases from V and 6 from J; bases not matched to a gene: 5. The CDR3 is made up of 15 amino acids.

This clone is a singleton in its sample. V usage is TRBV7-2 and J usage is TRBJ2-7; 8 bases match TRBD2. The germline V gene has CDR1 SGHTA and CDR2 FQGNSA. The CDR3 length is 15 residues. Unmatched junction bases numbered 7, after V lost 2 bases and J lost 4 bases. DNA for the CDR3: TGTGCCAGCAGCTTAAAGGCGGGAGGCCGATACGAGCAGTACTTC. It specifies CASSLKAGGRYEQYF.

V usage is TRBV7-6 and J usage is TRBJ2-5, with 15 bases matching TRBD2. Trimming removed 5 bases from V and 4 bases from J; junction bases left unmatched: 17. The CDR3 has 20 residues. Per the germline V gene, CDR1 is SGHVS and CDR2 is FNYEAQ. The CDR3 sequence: CASSPAGTSGRMAIGETQYF. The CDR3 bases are TGTGCCAGCAGCCCGGCCGGGACTAGCGGGAGGATGGCGATTGGAGAGACCCAGTACTTC.

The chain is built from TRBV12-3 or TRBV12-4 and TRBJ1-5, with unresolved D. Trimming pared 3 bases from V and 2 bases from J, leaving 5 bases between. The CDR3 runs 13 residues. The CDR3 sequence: CASSFGGNQPQHF. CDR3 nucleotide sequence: TGTGCCAGCAGTTTCGGGGGCAATCAGCCCCAGCATTTT.

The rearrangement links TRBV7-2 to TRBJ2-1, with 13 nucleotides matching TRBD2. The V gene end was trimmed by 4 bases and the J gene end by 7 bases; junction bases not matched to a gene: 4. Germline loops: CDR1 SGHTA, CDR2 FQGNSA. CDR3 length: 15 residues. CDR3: CASSYTSGRANEQFF. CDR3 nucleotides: TGTGCCAGCAGCTATACTAGCGGGAGGGCAAATGAGCAGTTCTTC.

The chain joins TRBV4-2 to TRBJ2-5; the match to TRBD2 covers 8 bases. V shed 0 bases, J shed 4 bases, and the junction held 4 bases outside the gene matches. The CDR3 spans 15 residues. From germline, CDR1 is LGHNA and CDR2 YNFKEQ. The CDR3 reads CASSQDRTSTETQYF. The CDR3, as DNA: TGTGCCAGCAGCCAAGACCGGACTAGCACAGAGACCCAGTACTTC.

CDR3 nucleotide sequence: TGTGCCAGCAGCCTCTACTCGGGGACAGGGAACCAAGAGACCCAGTACTTC. This sequence encodes CASSLYSGTGNQETQYF. The chain recombines TRBV9 with TRBJ2-5; 9 positions agree with TRBD1. The CDR3 length is 17 residues. Germline CDR1 is SGDLS and CDR2 is YYNGEE. J gave up 0 bases and V 4 bases, and 10 bases lay outside the gene matches.

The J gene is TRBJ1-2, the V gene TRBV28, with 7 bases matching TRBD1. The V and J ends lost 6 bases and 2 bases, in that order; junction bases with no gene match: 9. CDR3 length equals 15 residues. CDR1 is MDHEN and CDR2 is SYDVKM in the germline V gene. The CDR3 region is CASSFRTGQNYGYTF. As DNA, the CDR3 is TGTGCCAGCAGCTTCCGGACGGGACAGAACTATGGCTACACCTTC.

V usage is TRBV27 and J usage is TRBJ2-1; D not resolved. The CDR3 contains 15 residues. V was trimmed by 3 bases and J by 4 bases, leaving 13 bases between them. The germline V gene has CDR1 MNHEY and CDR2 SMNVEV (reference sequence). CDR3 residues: CASSLGLQTYNEQFF. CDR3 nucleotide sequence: TGTGCCAGCAGTTTGGGCCTACAAACTTACAATGAGCAGTTCTTC.

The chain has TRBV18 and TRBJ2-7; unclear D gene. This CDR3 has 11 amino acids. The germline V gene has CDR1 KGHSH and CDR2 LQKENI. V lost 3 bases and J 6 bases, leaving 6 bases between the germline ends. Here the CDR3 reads CASSPSSEQYF. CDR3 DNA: TGTGCCAGCTCACCGTCGAGCGAGCAGTACTTC.

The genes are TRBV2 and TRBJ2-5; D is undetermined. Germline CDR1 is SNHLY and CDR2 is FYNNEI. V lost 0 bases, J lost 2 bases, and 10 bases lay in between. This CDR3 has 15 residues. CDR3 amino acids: CASSEALGRQETQYF. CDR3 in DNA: TGTGCCAGCAGTGAAGCGCTGGGCAGGCAAGAGACCCAGTACTTC.

The CDR3 sequence is CASSLGTGEGSYNSPLHF. Written as DNA, the CDR3 is TGTGCCAGCAGTTTAGGGACAGGGGAAGGCTCCTATAATTCACCCCTCCACTTT. The chain is built from TRBV28 and TRBJ1-6; 10 nucleotides agree with TRBD1. CDR3 length: 18 residues. CDR1 and CDR2 (germline): MDHEN, SYDVKM. V shed 2 bases, J shed 0 bases, and the junction held 4 bases outside the gene matches.

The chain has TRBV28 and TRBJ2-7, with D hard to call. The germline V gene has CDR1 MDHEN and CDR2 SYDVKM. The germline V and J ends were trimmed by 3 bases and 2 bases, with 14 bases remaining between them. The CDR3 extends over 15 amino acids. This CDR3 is CASSLALSDTYEQYF. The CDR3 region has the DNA TGTGCCAGCAGTTTGGCCCTCTCTGATACCTACGAGCAGTACTTC.

CDR3 region: CASSFPRQGADSNEKLFF. The CDR3 DNA reads as TGTGCCAGCAGCTTCCCACGACAGGGGGCAGATAGTAATGAAAAACTGTTTTTT. The chain is built from TRBV5-6 and TRBJ1-4, with 10 bases matching TRBD1. CDR1 and CDR2 (germline): SGHDT, YYEEEE. The V and J ends lost 2 bases and 4 bases, in that order; junction bases with no gene match: 11. The CDR3 covers 18 residues.

In nucleotides, the CDR3 is TGTGCCAGCAGTTTAGTAGCGGGAGGGCCAAGTGAGCAGTTCTTC. Translation gives CASSLVAGGPSEQFF. V and J are TRBV27 and TRBJ2-1; TRBD2 agrees at 11 bases. The CDR3 is made up of 15 amino acids. Germline V lookup: CDR1 MNHEY, CDR2 SMNVEV (reference sequence). The V and J ends lost 2 bases and 9 bases, in that order; junction bases with no gene match: 6.

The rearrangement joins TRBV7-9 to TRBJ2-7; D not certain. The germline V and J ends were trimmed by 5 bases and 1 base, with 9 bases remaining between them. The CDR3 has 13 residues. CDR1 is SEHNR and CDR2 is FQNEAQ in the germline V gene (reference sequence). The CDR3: CASSQRGSYEQYF. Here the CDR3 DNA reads TGTGCCAGCAGCCAGCGTGGGTCCTACGAGCAGTACTTC.

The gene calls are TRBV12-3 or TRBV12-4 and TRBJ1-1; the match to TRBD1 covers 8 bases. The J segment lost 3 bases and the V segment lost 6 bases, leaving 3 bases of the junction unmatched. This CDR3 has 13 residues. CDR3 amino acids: CASSGQGYTEAFF. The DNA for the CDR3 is TGTGCCAGCAGCGGACAGGGCTACACTGAAGCTTTCTTT.

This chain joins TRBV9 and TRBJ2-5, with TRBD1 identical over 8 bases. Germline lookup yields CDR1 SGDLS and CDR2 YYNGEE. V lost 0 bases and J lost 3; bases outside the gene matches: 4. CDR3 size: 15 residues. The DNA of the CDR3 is TGTGCCAGCAGCGTAGGGGGGACAGGAGAAGAGACCCAGTACTTC. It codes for CASSVGGTGEETQYF.

The CDR3: CASSFGLAGLESYEQYF. The CDR3 nucleotides are TGTGCCAGCAGCTTCGGACTAGCGGGATTGGAATCCTACGAGCAGTACTTC. The chain uses TRBV5-5 and TRBJ2-7; 12 bases are a match to TRBD2. The CDR3 has 17 residues. Per the germline V gene, CDR1 is SGHKS and CDR2 is YYEKEE (reference sequence). V lost 2 bases to trimming and J lost 1 base; unmatched junction nucleotides: 7. The whole variable domain, filled in from reference TRBV5-5 and TRBJ2-7, reads DAGVTQSPTHLIKTRGQQVTLRCSPISGHKSVSWYQQVLGQGPQFIFQYYEKEERGRGNFPDRFSARQFPNYSSELNVNALLLGDSALYLCASSFGLAGLESYEQYFGPGTRLTVT.

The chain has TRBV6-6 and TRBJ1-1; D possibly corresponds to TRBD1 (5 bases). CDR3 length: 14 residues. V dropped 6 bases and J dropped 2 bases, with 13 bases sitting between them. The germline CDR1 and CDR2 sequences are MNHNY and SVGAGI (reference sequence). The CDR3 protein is CASRLKGLNTEAFF. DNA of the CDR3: TGTGCCAGCAGGCTGAAGGGACTAAACACTGAAGCTTTCTTT.